Listed below are T cell receptor beta chains from one sample, sequenced in a study of neoadjuvant nivolumab and ipilimumab in lung cancer. Sequencing used immunoSEQ multiplex PCR; TCRdb keeps in-frame clones, though not all of them. This sample carries about 26,000 clones, 75% to 85% of them seen once, and the ten largest clones take roughly 8.9%. The sequencing here drew on tumor tissue, taken after neoadjuvant nivolumab, alone or with ipilimumab, at or shortly before surgery. The receptors come from an adult with non-small cell lung cancer. Each CDR3 is given with its conserved first and last residue. The D gene is left open where the match is weak. Size is stated for part of the rows, as once, few or many counts, or as a class when the clone is expanded.

NA 16 TRBJ2-7 NA TRBV18 TGTGCCAGCTCACCAGCGGTAGCGGACCTGTCCTACGAGCAGTACTTC CASSPAVADLSYEQYF
NA 14 TRBJ1-5 NA TRBV29-1 TGCAGCGTCCCCGGGGGGGGGCCCAATCAGCCCCAGCATTTT CSVPGGGPNQPQHF
NA 14 TRBJ2-1 TRBD1 TRBV5-5 TGTGCCAGCATGCTGACAGGGGGCCACAATGAGCAGTTCTTC CASMLTGGHNEQFF
NA 11 TRBJ1-1 NA TRBV30 TGTGCCTGGGCCGGACAGACTGAAGCTTTCTTT CAWAGQTEAFF
NA 13 TRBJ2-1 NA TRBV29-1 TGCAGCGTTGAGGGCGGGGTGGGGAATGAGCAGTTCTTC CSVEGGVGNEQFF
NA 15 TRBJ1-1 TRBD1 TRBV19 TGTGCCAGTAGTATCCTGGGACAGGGGACCACTGAAGCTTTCTTT CASSILGQGTTEAFF
NA 16 TRBJ2-1 TRBD2 TRBV5-1 TGCGCCAGCAGGCCTGACCCTAGCGGGAGGGCCCATGAGCAGTTCTTC CASRPDPSGRAHEQFF
NA 13 TRBJ1-2 NA TRBV4-2 TGTGCCAGCAGCCAAGATGTCGAAGAAGGCTACACCTTC CASSQDVEEGYTF
NA 15 TRBJ2-7 NA TRBV27 TGTGCCAGCAGTTTTCTCCGGCAGGGGTCCCACGAGCAGTACTTC CASSFLRQGSHEQYF
few 15 TRBJ2-5 TRBD1 TRBV7-9 TGTGCCAGCAGCTCGACAGGGGGCGCTGGGGAGACCCAGTACTTC CASSSTGGAGETQYF
NA 14 TRBJ2-1 NA TRBV19 TGTGCCAGTAGTATAGACCTTAGGTCAATTGAGCAGTTCTTC CASSIDLRSIEQFF
once 15 TRBJ1-1 NA TRBV18 TGTGCCAGCTCACCCCCGGTATCAGTGAACACTGAAGCTTTCTTT CASSPPVSVNTEAFF
NA 10 TRBJ2-3 NA TRBV20-1 TGCAGTGCCTTGCAGGATACGCAGTATTTT CSALQDTQYF
NA 14 TRBJ2-2 TRBD1 TRBV5-1 TGCGCCAGCAGGCTGACAGGGGTTGTCGGGGAGCTGTTTTTT CASRLTGVVGELFF
NA 16 TRBJ2-7 TRBD2 TRBV27 TGTGCCAGCAGTATAAAGGGACTAGCGGGAGCTGGAGAGCAGTACTTC CASSIKGLAGAGEQYF
NA 10 TRBJ1-1 NA TRBV20-1 TGCAGTGCTAGAGGCGTTGAAGCTTTCTTT CSARGVEAFF
NA 13 TRBJ1-1 NA TRBV7-7 TGTGCCAGCAGCTCCGATATTAACACTGAAGCTTTCTTT CASSSDINTEAFF
NA 14 TRBJ1-1 NA TRBV7-2 TGTGCCAGCAGCTTACACTTGGGGAGCACTGAAGCTTTCTTT CASSLHLGSTEAFF
NA 13 TRBJ2-1 NA TRBV4-1 TGCGCCAGCAGCCAAGAACCCTACAATGAGCAGTTCTTC CASSQEPYNEQFF
NA 16 TRBJ2-7 TRBD2 TRBV18 TGTGCCAGCTCACCAACGGGGGCTAGCGGGAGCTCGGAGCAGTACTTC CASSPTGASGSSEQYF
NA 15 TRBJ2-1 TRBD2 TRBV5-4 TGTGCCAGCAGCACTAGCGGAGGGGGGGGCAATGAGCAGTTCTTC CASSTSGGGGNEQFF
NA 15 TRBJ2-2 TRBD2 TRBV5-1 TGCGCCAGCAGCTTAGGACTAGAAGACACCGGGGAGCTGTTTTTT CASSLGLEDTGELFF
NA 9 TRBJ2-1 NA TRBV29-1 TGCAGCGTTGGGTATGAGCAGTTCTTC CSVGYEQFF
NA 11 TRBJ2-5 NA TRBV10-3 TGTGCCATCAGTGTCCAAGAGACCCAGTACTTC CAISVQETQYF
NA 15 TRBJ2-5 NA TRBV19 TGTGCCAGTAGTTTATTCGCGGAGGGGGGTGGGACCCAGTACTTC CASSLFAEGGGTQYF
NA 16 TRBJ2-3 NA TRBV7-6 TGTGCCAGCAGCAAGCGCTCGATTGGTAGCACAGATACGCAGTATTTT CASSKRSIGSTDTQYF
NA 13 TRBJ2-1 NA TRBV11-3 TGTGCCAGCAGCTTAGAGGGCATGAGTGAGCAGTTCTTC CASSLEGMSEQFF
NA 14 TRBJ2-2 TRBD1 TRBV29-1 TGCAGCGTGGCTTCGACAGGGTGGGCCGGGGAGCTGTTTTTT CSVASTGWAGELFF
NA 13 TRBJ1-1 NA TRBV6-5 TGTGCCAGCAGACGCACAGGGACGTCTGAAGCTTTCTTT CASRRTGTSEAFF
NA 15 TRBJ2-7 NA TRBV18 TGTGCCAGCTCACCACGAACCACAGGGTCGGAAGAGCAGTACTTC CASSPRTTGSEEQYF